The 22 T cell receptor beta chains below were found in one sample sequenced in a study of identical twins. TCRdb fed the 5' RACE reads into MiXCR, producing one record per CDR3 protein. Of some 1,700,000 distinct CDR3 sequences in the sample, roughly 35% are singletons; the top ten hold about 0.27%. What was sequenced was cord blood. The source is a newborn girl in good health.

V and J are TRBV9 and TRBJ1-1, with D perhaps matching TRBD1 (5 bases). From germline, CDR1 is SGDLS and CDR2 YYNGEE. This CDR3 region has 13 residues. V lost 0 bases and J lost 6, with 9 bases in between. The CDR3 DNA reads TGTGCCAGCAGCGTAGGGTCAGGGCCTGAAGCTTTCTTT. This codes for CASSVGSGPEAFF. The whole variable domain, remainder taken from reference TRBV9 and TRBJ1-1, is DSGVTQTPKHLITATGQRVTLRCSPRSGDLSVYWYQQSLDQGLQFLIQYYNGEERAKGNILERFSAQQFPDLHSELNLSSLELGDSALYFCASSVGSGPEAFFGQGTRLTVV.

This clonotype has at least ten counts. The genes are TRBV7-9 and TRBJ2-7; the D is unclear. CDR3 length: 11 amino acids. V was clipped by 6 bases and J by 6 bases, with 9 bases between them. Germline CDR1 SEHNR, CDR2 FQNEAQ (reference sequence). The CDR3 DNA sequence: TGTGCCAGCAGTTTTGGGTCCGAGCAGTACTTC. This sequence encodes CASSFGSEQYF.

The table lists this clonotype with a few counts. J is TRBJ2-7 and V is TRBV6-6; D possibly uses TRBD1 or TRBD2 (5 bases each). The CDR3 is 14 amino acids. From germline, CDR1 is MNHNY and CDR2 SVGAGI (reference sequence). V dropped 0 bases and J dropped 2 bases, with 8 bases sitting between them. CDR3 amino acids: CASSYSWGTYEQYF. Here the CDR3 DNA reads TGTGCCAGCAGTTACTCTTGGGGGACCTACGAGCAGTACTTC.

The rearrangement joins TRBV20-1 to TRBJ1-1; maybe TRBD1 (6 bases). The V gene lost 0 bases and the J gene lost 6 bases, with 14 bases spanning the gap. The length of the CDR3 is 14 residues. Germline V gives CDR1 DFQATT, CDR2 SNEGSKA (reference sequence). The chain's CDR3 is CSARDRTVGPEAFF. The DNA of the CDR3 is TGCAGTGCTAGAGACCGGACAGTTGGCCCTGAAGCTTTCTTT.

The rearrangement joins TRBV3-1 to TRBJ1-2, with D possibly being TRBD1 (5 bases). Trimming took off 1 base at V and 8 bases at J, with 11 bases between the two ends. The CDR3 runs to 13 residues. From germline, CDR1 is LGHDT and CDR2 YNNKEL (reference sequence). The CDR3 region is CASSQVQGQGYTF. The CDR3 DNA is TGTGCCAGCAGCCAAGTCCAGGGTCAGGGCTACACCTTC. The variable domain in full, completed from reference TRBV3-1 and TRBJ1-2, reads DTAVSQTPKYLVTQMGNDKSIKCEQNLGHDTMYWYKQDSKKFLKIMFSYNNKELIINETVPNRFSPKSPDKAHLNLHINSLELGDSAVYFCASSQVQGQGYTFGSGTRLTVV.

This clonotype was observed a few times. This sequence joins TRBV5-1 and TRBJ2-3; 13 bases are a match to TRBD2. Germline V gene lookup returns CDR1 SGHRS and CDR2 YFSETQ. There are 16 residues in the CDR3. Trimming removed 4 bases from V and 4 bases from J; junction bases left unmatched: 6. For the CDR3, the DNA is TGCGCCAGCAGCGGTCGGACTAGCGGGGGTGCAGATACGCAGTATTTT. Amino acid sequence: CASSGRTSGGADTQYF.

The J gene is TRBJ2-7, the V gene TRBV29-1, with 12 bases matching TRBD1. The ends lost 6 bases at V and 5 bases at J; junction bases unmatched: 5. From germline, CDR1 is SQVTM and CDR2 ANQGSEA. The CDR3 covers 13 residues. The CDR3 DNA follows: TGCAGCGTGACGGGACAGGGGGCCGACGAGCAGTACTTC. Encoded protein: CSVTGQGADEQYF.

This clonotype was counted only a few times. The V call is TRBV20-1, the J call TRBJ1-1; D possibly corresponds to TRBD1 (5 bases). Germline V gene lookup returns CDR1 DFQATT and CDR2 SNEGSKA (reference sequence). Trimming left V 0 bases short and J 5 bases short, with 10 bases between. The CDR3 consists of 13 residues. CDR3 sequence (DNA): TGCAGTGCTAGAGATCTTGGGGGGACTGAAGCTTTCTTT. It is translated as CSARDLGGTEAFF.

The chain carries TRBV27 and TRBJ1-1; 8 bases align to TRBD1. Per the germline V gene, CDR1 is MNHEY and CDR2 is SMNVEV (reference sequence). This CDR3 has 16 amino acids. V was clipped by 8 bases and J by 0 bases; unmatched bases: 11. CDR3 residues: CASGNRGRYMNTEAFF. The DNA for the CDR3 is TGTGCCAGCGGAAACAGGGGGAGGTACATGAACACTGAAGCTTTCTTT.

The chain combines TRBV5-1 with TRBJ2-5; 8 bases are a match to TRBD2. The V gene's germline CDR1 is SGHRS and CDR2 YFSETQ. This CDR3 comprises 16 residues. After removal of 0 bases from V and 2 bases from J, the junction contained 6 bases not matched to a gene. As DNA, the CDR3 is TGCGCCAGCAGCTTGGAATCCCCTAGCGGGCAAGAGACCCAGTACTTC. Translated, it gives CASSLESPSGQETQYF.

The chain has TRBV3-1 and TRBJ2-1, with a weak D call TRBD2 (6 bases). The germline V gene has CDR1 LGHDT and CDR2 YNNKEL (reference sequence). The CDR3 is made up of 15 amino acids. V was cut by 3 bases and J by 1 base, with 10 bases left in between. CDR3 protein: CASSHGGGSYNEQFF. The CDR3 region has the DNA TGTGCCAGCAGCCATGGGGGAGGTTCCTACAATGAGCAGTTCTTC.

The chain has TRBV20-1 and TRBJ2-5; weak D call: TRBD2 (5 bases). The CDR3 runs 14 residues. CDR1 is DFQATT and CDR2 is SNEGSKA in the germline V gene (reference sequence). V gave up 0 bases and J gave up 4 bases, with 12 bases separating them. The CDR3 region has the DNA TGCAGTGCTAGAGATAGAATTGCGGGAGAGACCCAGTACTTC. This gives the protein CSARDRIAGETQYF.

Regarding this clonotype: One end of the junction varies from germline; a read error may be responsible. The chain joins TRBV24-1 to TRBJ2-1; 8 bases align to TRBD1. The CDR3 contains 16 residues. From germline, CDR1 is KGHDR and CDR2 SFDVKD. In DNA, the CDR3 is TGTGCCACCGGTGATTTTAGGCAGGGGGCGCGTAATGAGCAGTTCTTC. Protein: CATGDFRQGARNEQFF.

The genes are TRBV5-4 and TRBJ2-3, with 7 bases aligning to TRBD2. CDR1 and CDR2 (germline): SGHNT, YYREEE (reference sequence). With V trimmed by 0 bases and J by 7 bases, 8 bases remained unmatched. The CDR3 runs 15 residues. CDR3 nucleotide sequence: TGTGCCAGCAGCTTGGGGGGGACTACTTGGTATACGCAGTATTTT. It specifies CASSLGGTTWYTQYF.

This chain uses TRBV25-1 with TRBJ1-2; unclear D gene. Germline V gives CDR1 MGHDK, CDR2 SYGVNS. V was shortened by 2 bases and J by 8 bases, with 6 bases between the two germline ends. CDR3 length: 11 residues. The CDR3 nucleotides are TGTGCCAGCAGTGAAGAACTCGGCTACACCTTC. It yields the protein CASSEELGYTF.

This clonotype was picked up a small number of times. The chain recombines TRBV27 with TRBJ2-4; D perhaps matches TRBD2 (6 bases). The J call may be wrong; the DNA end is better matched by TRBJ2-7. There are 14 residues in the CDR3. Germline values: CDR1 MNHEY, CDR2 SMNVEV (reference sequence). For the CDR3, the DNA is TGTGCCAGCAGTTTTCGGGACTCCACCTACGAGCAGTACTTC. Encoded protein: CASSFRDSTYEQYF.

This clonotype occurred many times. This may stem from a read error, because a much larger clone lies one nucleotide away. The chain couples TRBV12-3 or TRBV12-4 to TRBJ1-2; maybe TRBD1 (6 bases). The V gene lost 4 bases and the J gene lost 4 bases, with 7 bases spanning the gap. This CDR3 has 12 residues. The CDR3 here is CASSWDIYGYTF. In nucleotides, the CDR3 is TGTGCCAGCAGTTGGGACATCTATGGCTACACCTTC.

This chain connects TRBV20-1 to TRBJ1-5, with D hard to call. V lost 3 bases to trimming and J lost 0 bases, with 6 bases between them. The CDR3 contains 13 residues. The germline V gene encodes CDR1 DFQATT and CDR2 SNEGSKA (reference sequence). CDR3 DNA: TGCAGTGCTAGTTTTTCTAGCAATCAGCCCCAGCATTTT. The encoded protein is CSASFSSNQPQHF.

The chain links TRBV28 to TRBJ1-5; D remains unclear. Per germline, CDR1 MDHEN and CDR2 SYDVKM. V was shortened by 7 bases and J by 5 bases, with 12 bases between the two germline ends. The CDR3 spans 13 residues. CDR3 nucleotide sequence: TGTGCCAGCAAAGAAGGTCTCGATCAGCCCCAGCATTTT. Translated, it gives CASKEGLDQPQHF.

This clonotype was counted a few times. This rearrangement joins TRBV9 to TRBJ1-2; D call uncertain. This CDR3 spans 16 amino acids. V shed 4 bases and J shed 1 base, with 17 bases lying between them. Germline lookup yields CDR1 SGDLS and CDR2 YYNGEE. The CDR3 loop reads CASSRHTVQYNYGYTF. The CDR3 coding sequence is TGTGCCAGCAGCCGCCATACGGTCCAATATAACTATGGCTACACCTTC. Full variable domain (rest looked up from reference TRBV9 and TRBJ1-2): DSGVTQTPKHLITATGQRVTLRCSPRSGDLSVYWYQQSLDQGLQFLIQYYNGEERAKGNILERFSAQQFPDLHSELNLSSLELGDSALYFCASSRHTVQYNYGYTFGSGTRLTVV.

This clonotype was observed a few times. The gene calls are TRBV20-1 and TRBJ2-7, with D perhaps TRBD1 or TRBD2 (5 bases each). CDR3 length: 13 amino acids. With 6 bases removed from V and 1 base from J, the gap between germline ends came to 13 bases. In germline, CDR1 is DFQATT, CDR2 SNEGSKA (reference sequence). CDR3 bases: TGCAGTGCCCCAGGGCGGGTTTCCTACGAGCAGTACTTC. Its translation is CSAPGRVSYEQYF.

The rearrangement joins TRBV2 to TRBJ2-3; D is perhaps TRBD1 (6 bases). Trimming removed 2 bases at V and 2 bases at J, with 8 bases between. Germline V lookup: CDR1 SNHLY, CDR2 FYNNEI. The CDR3 runs 14 residues. CDR3 coding DNA: TGTGCCAGCAGTGAACAGGGACACACAGATACGCAGTATTTT. Translating gives CASSEQGHTDTQYF.